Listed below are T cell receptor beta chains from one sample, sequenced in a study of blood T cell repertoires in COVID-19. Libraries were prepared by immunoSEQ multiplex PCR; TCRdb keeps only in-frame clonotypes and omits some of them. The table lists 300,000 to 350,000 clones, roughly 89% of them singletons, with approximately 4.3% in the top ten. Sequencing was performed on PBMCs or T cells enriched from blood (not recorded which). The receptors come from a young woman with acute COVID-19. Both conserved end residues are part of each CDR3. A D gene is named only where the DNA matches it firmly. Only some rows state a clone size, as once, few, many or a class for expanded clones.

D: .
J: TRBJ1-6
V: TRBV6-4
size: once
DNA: TGTGCCAGCAGTGACGATGCAGGAGGTAATTCACCCCTCCACTTT
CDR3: CASSDDAGGNSPLHF

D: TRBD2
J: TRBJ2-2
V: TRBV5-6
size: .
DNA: TGTGCCAGCAGCTATAGCGGGAGAGGTTGGCACACCGGGGAGCTGTTTTTT
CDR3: CASSYSGRGWHTGELFF

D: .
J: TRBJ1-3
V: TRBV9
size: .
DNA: TGTGCCAGCAGCTCCCCCTTTGACATACTCTCTGGAAACACCATATATTTT
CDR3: CASSSPFDILSGNTIYF

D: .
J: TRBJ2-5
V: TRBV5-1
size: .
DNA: TGCGCCAGCAGCTTATTCCAGGGGAGTCAAGAGACCCAGTACTTC
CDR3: CASSLFQGSQETQYF

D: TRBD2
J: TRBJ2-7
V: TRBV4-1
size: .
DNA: TGCGCCAGCAGCCGGGGACTAGCGGATTCCTACGAGCAGTACTTC
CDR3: CASSRGLADSYEQYF

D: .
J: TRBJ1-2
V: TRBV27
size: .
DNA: TGTGCCAGCAGTTTATTGGCGGGGGCCGATGGCTACACCTTC
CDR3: CASSLLAGADGYTF

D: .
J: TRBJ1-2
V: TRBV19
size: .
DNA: TGTGCCAGTGCTTCTAGGGTGGGGAGGATTTATGGCTACACCTTC
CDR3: CASASRVGRIYGYTF

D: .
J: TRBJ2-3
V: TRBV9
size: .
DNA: TGTGCCAGCAGCGTCTTCCTAGTTGGCGCAGATACGCAGTATTTT
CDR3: CASSVFLVGADTQYF

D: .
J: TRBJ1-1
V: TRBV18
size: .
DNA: TGTGCCAGCTCACCACCGGACGAGCGGTCCACTGAAGCTTTCTTT
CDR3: CASSPPDERSTEAFF

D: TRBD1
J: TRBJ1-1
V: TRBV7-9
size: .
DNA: TGTGCCAGCAGCTTTCCGACAGGGGCCACTGAAGCTTTCTTT
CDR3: CASSFPTGATEAFF